The source of this T cell receptor (beta chain) is a study of blood T cell repertoires in COVID-19. Assay: immunoSEQ multiplex PCR; the TCRdb copy retains only in-frame clones and omits some. Among about 160,000 clones listed, about four fifths were seen once. This clone was observed a single time. The CDR3 runs to 16 residues. Germline V gene sequence: CDR1 WNHNN, CDR2 SYGVQD (reference sequence). Trimming cost V 1 base and J 7 bases; bases outside gene matches: 8. The V gene is TRBV10-1, the J gene TRBJ2-1; 9 positions match TRBD2. This receptor was taken from a woman older than 75 with acute or convalescent COVID-19. Sequenced input: peripheral blood. The CDR3 DNA follows: TGCGCCAGCAGTGAGTTTGGGGCGGGAGGGGGAAATGAGCAGTTCTTC. Translating it yields CASSEFGAGGGNEQFF.